Here is one T cell receptor (beta chain) with its context. Its matching antigen is unknown. Trimming cost V 3 bases and J 5 bases, with 16 bases left between them. The length of the CDR3 is 16 residues. Germline values: CDR1 KGHDR, CDR2 SFDVKD. Using a J-beta primer mix together with a sample-barcoded 5' primer, a second PCR was run for roughly 7 to 11 cycles. MiXCR was run by TCRdb on the 5' RACE reads, yielding one entry per CDR3 protein. The sample lists under 1,000,000 distinct CDR3 sequences, more than 35% seen once, with around 18% in the top ten. This entry comes from a study of blood T cells in healthy people across ages. Study results and caveats: Higher diversity, along with more naive CD4+ cells, distinguished long-lived donors from aged donors.

The genes are TRBV24-1 and TRBJ2-1, with D perhaps TRBD2 (7 bases). Specimen: blood. The receptor was isolated from a man older than 75 in good health. The CDR3 nucleotides read TGTGCCACCAGTGATAATACGAGGGGGGGAAACAATGAGCAGTTCTTC. Protein sequence: CATSDNTRGGNNEQFF.